The 24 T cell receptor beta chains below come from one sample, sequenced in a study of cytomegalovirus exposure and HLA in healthy donors. The PCR was carried out with 60 Vbeta primers and 13 Jbeta primers. The method was immunoSEQ multiplex PCR; TCRdb's version includes in-frame clones alone and lacks a portion of them. The sample carries under 150,000 clones, over 70% recorded once. The sequenced sample was PBMCs. Source of these receptors: a woman between 18 and 29 years old in good health and CMV-seronegative.

The gene calls are TRBV4-2 and TRBJ2-3, with a possible D match to TRBD1 (5 bases). The germline gives CDR1 LGHNA, CDR2 YNFKEQ. Trimming took off 4 bases at V and 0 bases at J, with 17 bases between the two ends. The length of the CDR3 is 17 residues. The CDR3 here is CASSRGDSHASTDTQYF. The CDR3 nucleotides read TGTGCCAGCAGCCGGGGCGATAGCCACGCTAGCACAGATACGCAGTATTTT.

With regard to this clone: Within the sample, other DNA sequences also encode this same CDR3. The chain carries TRBV4-2 and TRBJ2-1; 9 nucleotides agree with TRBD2. J gave up 4 bases and V 3 bases, and 7 bases lay outside the gene matches. The CDR3 has 16 amino acids. The germline V gene encodes CDR1 LGHNA and CDR2 YNFKEQ. CDR3 in amino acids: CASSQETSGSYNEQFF. The CDR3 DNA reads as TGTGCCAGCAGCCAGGAAACTAGCGGGTCTTACAATGAGCAGTTCTTC.

This sequence joins TRBV5-8 and TRBJ1-1, with D unresolved. This CDR3 has 13 amino acids. V was clipped by 4 bases and J by 1 base, with 8 bases between them. CDR1 is SGHTS and CDR2 is YDEGEE in the germline V gene. The CDR3 loop reads CASSPNWNTEAFF. The CDR3 nucleotides are TGTGCCAGCAGCCCCAATTGGAACACTGAAGCTTTCTTT.

V is TRBV6-6 and J is TRBJ1-2; TRBD1 agrees at 7 bases. The CDR3 length is 13 residues. The trim removed 7 bases at V and 4 bases at J, leaving 6 bases unmatched. Germline values: CDR1 MNHNY, CDR2 SVGAGI (reference sequence). As DNA, the CDR3 is TGTGCCAGCACCCCGGGACAGTTCTATGGCTACACCTTC. The encoded protein is CASTPGQFYGYTF.

V gene TRBV25-1 combines with J gene TRBJ2-5; perhaps TRBD2 as D (6 bases). Trimming shortened V by 1 base and J by 3 bases, and 15 bases separated the two germline ends. Germline CDR1 and CDR2: MGHDK and SYGVNS. The CDR3 spans 16 residues. CDR3 bases: TGTGCCAGCAGTGAATGGAGAACGGGAGACGAAGAGACCCAGTACTTC. Its translation is CASSEWRTGDEETQYF.

The V call is TRBV10-3, the J call TRBJ1-1; D gene ambiguous. This CDR3 is 13 amino acids long. Germline-derived CDR1 and CDR2 are ENHRY and SYGVKD. The V gene lost 6 bases and the J gene lost 1 base, with 9 bases spanning the gap. DNA of the CDR3: TGTGCCATCAGCCTAAAGAAGAACACTGAAGCTTTCTTT. This gives the protein CAISLKKNTEAFF.

The chain joins TRBV30 to TRBJ2-3, with 10 bases lining up with TRBD2. Germline V CDR1 and CDR2: GTSNPN, SVGIG (reference sequence). The CDR3 is 15 amino acids. V was pared by 5 bases and J by 5 bases, with 10 bases of the junction left unmatched. CDR3 coding DNA: TGTGCCTGGGCCAGAGCGGGAGGGCCTTTAGATACGCAGTATTTT. It encodes CAWARAGGPLDTQYF.

The genes are TRBV19 and TRBJ1-5; 10 bases map to TRBD1. The V gene end was trimmed by 6 bases and the J gene end by 6 bases; junction bases not matched to a gene: 11. Germline-derived CDR1 and CDR2 are LNHDA and SQIVND (reference sequence). CDR3 length: 16 amino acids. The CDR3 region has the DNA TGTGCCAGTAGCCTGCGCCGGGACAGGGGTGGTCAGCCCCAGCATTTT. This sequence encodes CASSLRRDRGGQPQHF.

This chain joins TRBV5-6 and TRBJ2-7; 9 nucleotides match TRBD1. This CDR3 spans 13 amino acids. V was clipped by 8 bases and J by 4 bases; unmatched bases: 7. Germline V lookup: CDR1 SGHDT, CDR2 YYEEEE. The CDR3 loop reads CARRTGTGYEQYF. In nucleotides, the CDR3 is TGTGCCAGAAGAACCGGGACAGGGTACGAGCAGTACTTC.

This clone was counted a few times. V gene TRBV21-1 combines with J gene TRBJ2-7; the table's D gene call, TRBD1, was not cross checked with the DNA. TRBV21-1 is a pseudogene segment. The CDR3 loop spans 12 amino acids. CDR3 region: CASRDIAYEQYF. The CDR3 nucleotides read TGTGCCAGCCGGGACATTGCCTACGAGCAGTACTTC.

There are a few counts of this clone. This rearrangement joins TRBV6-5 to TRBJ2-5, with D tentatively TRBD2 (6 bases). This CDR3 has 12 amino acids. The germline gives CDR1 MNHEY, CDR2 SVGAGI. The V end lost 6 bases, the J end lost 4 bases, and 9 bases lay between the germline ends. The CDR3 region has the DNA TGTGCCAGCAGCCCCGGGGGAGAGACCCAGTACTTC. Protein: CASSPGGETQYF.

V gene TRBV30 combines with J gene TRBJ1-4; D is undetermined. This CDR3 contains 17 residues. V lost 0 bases to trimming and J lost 3 bases, with 17 bases between them. Looked up from germline, CDR1 is GTSNPN and CDR2 is SVGIG (reference sequence). The CDR3 is CAWSVMGSRTPNEKLFF. The CDR3 bases are TGTGCCTGGAGTGTAATGGGCAGCCGTACACCTAATGAAAAACTGTTTTTT.

V is TRBV19 and J is TRBJ1-2; D gene uncertain. The CDR3 runs to 14 residues. The germline V and J ends were trimmed by 3 bases and 2 bases, with 10 bases remaining between them. Germline assignment: CDR1 LNHDA and CDR2 SQIVND (reference sequence). Written as DNA, the CDR3 is TGTGCCAGTAGTATCGGAGGGCCAAACTATGGCTACACCTTC. This translates into CASSIGGPNYGYTF.

This clone was counted between two and nine times. The chain is built from TRBV19 and TRBJ2-3; tentative D call: TRBD2 (6 bases). V lost 1 base to trimming and J lost 4 bases, with 15 bases between them. The CDR3 contains 16 residues. From germline, CDR1 is LNHDA and CDR2 SQIVND (reference sequence). The CDR3 spells CASSIALGGLADTQYF. CDR3 DNA sequence: TGTGCCAGTAGTATAGCTCTTGGGGGACTGGCAGATACGCAGTATTTT.

The chain links TRBV7-8 to TRBJ1-2, with D unclear. V lost 2 bases and J lost 4, with 8 bases in between. The CDR3 length is 13 residues. Germline V gives CDR1 SGHVS, CDR2 FQNEAQ. CDR3 amino acids: CASSLLSGYGYTF. The DNA of the CDR3 is TGTGCCAGCAGCTTATTAAGCGGCTATGGCTACACCTTC.

The chain employs TRBV4-1 and TRBJ2-2; D is possibly TRBD2 (5 bases). Trimming removed 2 bases from V and 3 bases from J, with 16 bases in between. CDR1 is MGHRA, CDR2 YSYEKL, per germline. The CDR3 sequence is 17 residues long. DNA for the CDR3: TGCGCCAGCAGCCAACTCGGACTCCCGAGGTACACCGGGGAGCTGTTTTTT. Amino acids: CASSQLGLPRYTGELFF.

This chain links TRBV21-1 with TRBJ2-7; no check of the table's D call, TRBD2, against the DNA was made. TRBV21-1 is reported as a pseudogene. The CDR3 is 15 residues long. CDR3 amino acids: CASSSGTSGTYEQYF. The CDR3 nucleotides are TGTGCCAGCAGCAGCGGGACTAGCGGAACCTACGAGCAGTACTTC.

The chain joins TRBV5-1 to TRBJ2-1; 8 nucleotides agree with TRBD1. V was pared by 0 bases and J by 4 bases, with 6 bases of the junction left unmatched. Germline CDR1 reads SGHRS; CDR2 reads YFSETQ. CDR3 length equals 16 residues. The CDR3 sequence: CASSLESGQAYNEQFF. For the CDR3, the DNA is TGCGCCAGCAGCTTGGAGTCGGGACAGGCTTACAATGAGCAGTTCTTC.

J is TRBJ1-2 and V is TRBV5-1, with D perhaps matching TRBD1 (5 bases). Trimming took off 6 bases at V and 8 bases at J, with 23 bases between the two ends. The CDR3 spans 15 residues. Germline V CDR1 and CDR2: SGHRS, YFSETQ. DNA for the CDR3: TGCGCCAGCACGCGAAATTCGGGGGTTTCAGACGGCTACACCTTC. Amino acid sequence: CASTRNSGVSDGYTF. The entire variable domain, with the rest obtained from reference TRBV5-1 and TRBJ1-2, is as follows: KAGVTQTPRYLIKTRGQQVTLSCSPISGHRSVSWYQQTPGQGLQFLFEYFSETQRNKGNFPGRFSGRQFSNSRSEMNVSTLELGDSALYLCASTRNSGVSDGYTFGSGTRLTVV.

This clone was seen a handful of times. The chain carries TRBV27 and TRBJ1-1; the D is unclear. V lost 2 bases, J lost 2 bases, and 6 bases lay in between. This CDR3 contains 13 residues. Germline loops: CDR1 MNHEY, CDR2 SMNVEV (reference sequence). CDR3 bases: TGTGCCAGCAGTTTAAGCGTCAACACTGAAGCTTTCTTT. Amino acids: CASSLSVNTEAFF.

A few counts support this clone. The rearrangement joins TRBV6-1 to TRBJ2-7; D ambiguous. The CDR3 loop spans 13 amino acids. Between the trimmed V and J ends, which lost 4 bases and 2 bases, there was a span of 9 bases. Per the germline V gene, CDR1 is MNHNS and CDR2 is SASEGT. CDR3 DNA: TGTGCCAGCAGTGGGCACAGAGCCTACGAGCAGTACTTC. Protein sequence: CASSGHRAYEQYF.

The chain joins TRBV7-9 to TRBJ1-2; 9 nucleotides match TRBD1. Germline CDR1 SEHNR, CDR2 FQNEAQ (reference sequence). V gave up 4 bases and J gave up 2 bases; unmatched junction bases: 5. CDR3 length equals 15 residues. CDR3 loop: CASSSGQGDNYGYTF. CDR3 DNA sequence: TGTGCCAGCAGCTCGGGACAGGGAGACAACTATGGCTACACCTTC.

The J gene is TRBJ1-1, the V gene TRBV19, with D possibly being TRBD1 (6 bases). The germline gives CDR1 LNHDA, CDR2 SQIVND (reference sequence). The CDR3 runs to 14 residues. With 7 bases removed from V and 5 bases from J, the gap between germline ends came to 17 bases. The CDR3: CASTPPGEITEAFF. The DNA of the CDR3 is TGTGCCAGTACCCCCCCAGGGGAGATAACTGAAGCTTTCTTT.

DNA for the CDR3: TGTGCCAGCAGGAGGGACGGGGGGTTCTCTGGAAACACCATATATTTT. Encoded protein: CASRRDGGFSGNTIYF. The rearrangement uses TRBV28 and TRBJ1-3; tentative D call: TRBD1 (5 bases). The ends were cut back, 6 bases at V and 0 bases at J, with 15 bases in the middle. The CDR3 loop spans 16 amino acids. The V gene's germline CDR1 is MDHEN and CDR2 SYDVKM.